A single sample gave rise to the 19 T cell receptor beta chains below, sequenced in a study of cytomegalovirus exposure and HLA in healthy donors. The primer mix had 60 Vbeta and 13 Jbeta primers. The assay was immunoSEQ multiplex PCR, and TCRdb's table has in-frame clones only and misses some. The sample includes more than 200,000 clones, under 70% of them seen just once. Sequenced input: PBMCs. Every receptor here comes from a middle-aged man in good health and CMV-seropositive.

V gene TRBV6-6 combines with J gene TRBJ2-3, with D hard to call. The CDR3 is 11 residues long. The germline V gene encodes CDR1 MNHNY and CDR2 SVGAGI (reference sequence). The V end was cut by 6 bases, the J end by 6 bases, with 7 bases between. The DNA of the CDR3 is TGTGCCAGCAGCCCGGAGGATACGCAGTATTTT. Its protein is CASSPEDTQYF.

The rearrangement uses TRBV7-9 and TRBJ1-2; D remains ambiguous. The V and J ends lost 4 bases and 5 bases respectively, with 11 bases between them. This CDR3 spans 13 amino acids. CDR1 SEHNR and CDR2 FQNEAQ come from the germline V gene (reference sequence). The CDR3 region is CASSSRKLYGYTF. The CDR3 nucleotides are TGTGCCAGCAGCTCTAGGAAGCTATATGGCTACACCTTC.

This clone was seen only once. The chain employs TRBV5-4 and TRBJ2-2; 8 nucleotides agree with TRBD1. The trim removed 3 bases at V and 5 bases at J, leaving 6 bases unmatched. Looked up from germline, CDR1 is SGHNT and CDR2 is YYREEE (reference sequence). The CDR3 runs 15 residues. The CDR3: CASSSDRGRTGELFF. The CDR3 region has the DNA TGTGCCAGCAGCTCCGACAGGGGCCGGACCGGGGAGCTGTTTTTT.

The chain is built from TRBV7-2 and TRBJ1-2; the D is unclear. The ends were cut back, 3 bases at V and 4 bases at J, with 9 bases in the middle. Germline V gene lookup returns CDR1 SGHTA and CDR2 FQGNSA. The CDR3 has 13 amino acids. CDR3 amino acids: CASSLSQLYGYTF. The CDR3 DNA reads TGTGCCAGCAGCTTGTCACAGCTCTATGGCTACACCTTC.

Worth noting for this clone: Different DNA sequences within this sample yield the same CDR3. The chain has TRBV4-1 and TRBJ2-5; 7 nucleotides agree with TRBD1. Looked up from germline, CDR1 is MGHRA and CDR2 is YSYEKL. V dropped 4 bases and J dropped 2; count of bases not matched to a gene: 4. This CDR3 comprises 14 residues. In DNA form, the CDR3 reads TGCGCCAGCAGCCTTACGACAGGGCAAGAGACCCAGTACTTC. Translating it yields CASSLTTGQETQYF.

Concerning this clone: The junction departs from germline at one end; a sequencing error may be responsible. The chain couples TRBV4-3 to TRBJ1-1; D uncertain. Germline CDR1 and CDR2: LGHNA and YSLEER. The CDR3 is 13 residues long. CDR3 coding DNA: TGCGCCAGCAGCCAAGTTTGGAACAGTGAAGCTTTCTTT. Translation: CASSQVWNSEAFF.

The CDR3 DNA is TGCGCCAGCAGCCCACAGGGCATCAATCAGCCCCAGCATTTT. It specifies CASSPQGINQPQHF. The chain couples TRBV10-2 to TRBJ1-5, with D possibly matching TRBD1 (6 bases). CDR1 and CDR2 from the germline V gene are WSHSY and SAAADI. The V and J ends lost 6 bases and 3 bases respectively, with 12 bases between them. The CDR3 has 14 residues.

This chain links TRBV5-6 with TRBJ1-2; D gene uncertain. Germline V lookup: CDR1 SGHDT, CDR2 YYEEEE. The CDR3 extends over 14 amino acids. Trimming shortened V by 4 bases and J by 7 bases, and 17 bases separated the two germline ends. Here the CDR3 DNA reads TGTGCCAGCAGCCTAAGGACTAGTACGTTTGGCTACACCTTC. This sequence encodes CASSLRTSTFGYTF. The variable domain in full, with the rest retrieved from reference TRBV5-6 and TRBJ1-2, is DAGVTQSPTHLIKTRGQQVTLRCSPKSGHDTVSWYQQALGQGPQFIFQYYEEEERQRGNFPDRFSGHQFPNYSSELNVNALLLGDSALYLCASSLRTSTFGYTFGSGTRLTVV.

J is TRBJ1-2 and V is TRBV11-1; TRBD1 might be the D (6 bases). Germline CDR1 is SGHAT and CDR2 is FQDESV (reference sequence). This CDR3 is 15 amino acids long. The V and J ends lost 1 base and 2 bases respectively, with 11 bases between them. The CDR3 is CASSLGQGKNYGYTF. The CDR3, as DNA: TGTGCCAGCAGCTTAGGCCAGGGGAAAAACTATGGCTACACCTTC.

The CDR3 here is CASSADRGNQPQHF. CDR3 coding DNA: TGTGCCAGCAGCGCCGACAGGGGTAATCAGCCCCAGCATTTT. The J gene is TRBJ1-5, the V gene TRBV6-5; TRBD1 aligns across 8 bases. Looked up from germline, CDR1 is MNHEY and CDR2 is SVGAGI. The CDR3 is 14 residues long. J lost 4 bases, V lost 6 bases, and 5 bases had no gene match.

The V and J genes are TRBV27 and TRBJ1-1, with D possibly being TRBD1 (5 bases). The CDR3 totals 14 residues. V shed 3 bases and J shed 11 bases, with 19 bases lying between them. Germline V gene lookup returns CDR1 MNHEY and CDR2 SMNVEV (reference sequence). For the CDR3, the DNA is TGTGCCAGCAGTTTCGGGGAGGGACCGACCGGGGCTTTCTTT. Its translation is CASSFGEGPTGAFF.

Only a few counts were recorded for this clone. The V and J genes are TRBV29-1 and TRBJ2-6, with a possible D match to TRBD2 (6 bases). CDR1 is SQVTM and CDR2 is ANQGSEA in the germline V gene. V was clipped by 3 bases and J by 1 base, with 7 bases between them. The CDR3 contains 14 residues. The CDR3 protein is CSVEEGSGANVLTF. In DNA, the CDR3 is TGCAGCGTTGAGGAGGGATCTGGGGCCAACGTCCTGACTTTC.

The rearrangement uses TRBV7-8 and TRBJ2-1; D is perhaps TRBD1 (5 bases). Germline CDR1 and CDR2: SGHVS and FQNEAQ. V lost 2 bases, J lost 8 bases, and 10 bases lay in between. The CDR3 runs 13 residues. This CDR3 is CASSLQGRDEQFF. CDR3 in DNA: TGTGCCAGCAGCTTACAGGGAAGGGATGAGCAGTTCTTC.

DNA for the CDR3: TGTGCCAGCAGCCCGCTAGGGACAGGGGCCCAGCAGTTCTTC. It encodes CASSPLGTGAQQFF. The chain joins TRBV2 to TRBJ2-1; 10 bases line up with TRBD1. There are 14 residues in the CDR3. V lost 6 bases, J lost 11 bases, and 10 bases stayed unmatched. The V gene's germline CDR1 is SNHLY and CDR2 FYNNEI.

This clone was counted between two and nine times. The chain is built from TRBV5-1 and TRBJ1-5; D unclear. CDR1 SGHRS and CDR2 YFSETQ come from the germline V gene. CDR3 size: 14 residues. Trimming cost V 5 bases and J 2 bases, with 11 bases left between them. In DNA form, the CDR3 reads TGCGCCAGCAGTTTCTATCCTGGCAATCAGCCCCAGCATTTT. Translated, it gives CASSFYPGNQPQHF.

The chain uses TRBV19 and TRBJ2-3, with D maybe TRBD2 (5 bases). V lost 6 bases to trimming and J lost 5 bases, with 18 bases between them. The CDR3 runs to 15 residues. Germline CDR1 and CDR2: LNHDA and SQIVND (reference sequence). CDR3 amino acids: CASRPQTGYQDTQYF. The DNA for the CDR3 is TGTGCCAGTAGACCTCAAACGGGGTATCAAGATACGCAGTATTTT.

This chain joins TRBV5-1 and TRBJ2-5, with 9 bases lining up with TRBD1. The ends lost 4 bases at V and 4 bases at J; junction bases unmatched: 11. Per the germline V gene, CDR1 is SGHRS and CDR2 is YFSETQ. This CDR3 has 16 residues. In nucleotides, the CDR3 is TGCGCCAGCAGCGGTGCGACAGGGGGGGGTGTAGAGACCCAGTACTTC. It encodes CASSGATGGGVETQYF.

The genes are TRBV19 and TRBJ1-2; D may be TRBD1 (5 bases). Trimming removed 0 bases from V and 11 bases from J, with 13 bases in between. The CDR3 runs 13 residues. Germline assignment: CDR1 LNHDA and CDR2 SQIVND (reference sequence). The CDR3 loop reads CASSIDGASRYTF. The CDR3 DNA sequence: TGTGCCAGTAGTATAGATGGGGCCTCACGATACACCTTC.

The chain joins TRBV7-2 to TRBJ2-3; D might be TRBD1 (6 bases). The CDR3 has 15 amino acids. The V end was cut by 5 bases, the J end by 2 bases, with 14 bases between. Germline V lookup: CDR1 SGHTA, CDR2 FQGNSA. The CDR3 DNA follows: TGTGCCAGCAGCCCCGGACAGTCTAACACAGATACGCAGTATTTT. Amino acids: CASSPGQSNTDTQYF.